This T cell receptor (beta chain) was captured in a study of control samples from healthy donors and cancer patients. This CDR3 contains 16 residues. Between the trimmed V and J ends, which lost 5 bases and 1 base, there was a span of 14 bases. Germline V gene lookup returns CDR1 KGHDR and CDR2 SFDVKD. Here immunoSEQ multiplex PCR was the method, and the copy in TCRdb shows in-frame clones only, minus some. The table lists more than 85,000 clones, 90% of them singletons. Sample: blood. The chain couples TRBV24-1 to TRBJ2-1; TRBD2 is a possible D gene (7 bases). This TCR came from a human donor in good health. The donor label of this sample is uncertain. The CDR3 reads CATSGTQGGSYNEQFF. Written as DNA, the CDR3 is TGTGCCACCAGTGGGACACAGGGAGGGTCCTACAATGAGCAGTTCTTC.